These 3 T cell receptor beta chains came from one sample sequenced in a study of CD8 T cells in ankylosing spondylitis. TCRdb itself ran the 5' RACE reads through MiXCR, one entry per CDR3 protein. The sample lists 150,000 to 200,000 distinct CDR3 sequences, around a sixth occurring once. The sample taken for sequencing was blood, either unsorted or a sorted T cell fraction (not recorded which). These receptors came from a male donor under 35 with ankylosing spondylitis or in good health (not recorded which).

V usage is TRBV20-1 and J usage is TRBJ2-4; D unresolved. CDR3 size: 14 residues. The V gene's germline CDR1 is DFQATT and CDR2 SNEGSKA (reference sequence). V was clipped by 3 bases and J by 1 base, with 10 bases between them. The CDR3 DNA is TGCAGTGCTAGCTACTCGATGGCCAAAAACATTCAGTACTTC. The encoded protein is CSASYSMAKNIQYF.

The CDR3: CASSDSMQGVGSPLHF. Here the CDR3 DNA reads TGTGCCAGCAGTGACTCGATGCAGGGAGTAGGATCACCCCTCCACTTT. This rearrangement joins TRBV6-4 to TRBJ1-6, with a tentative D call TRBD1 (5 bases). CDR1 MRHNA and CDR2 SNTAGT come from the germline V gene. Trimming removed 0 bases at V and 10 bases at J, with 16 bases between. There are 16 residues in the CDR3.

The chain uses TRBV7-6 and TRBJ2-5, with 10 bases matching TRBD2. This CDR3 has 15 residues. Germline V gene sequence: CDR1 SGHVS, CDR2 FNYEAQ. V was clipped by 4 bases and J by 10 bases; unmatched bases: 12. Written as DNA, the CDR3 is TGTGCCAGCAGCTCAGGGGTGGCTAGCGGGAGTGTCCAGTACTTC. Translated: CASSSGVASGSVQYF.